This TCR beta chain was captured by sequencing in a study of beta chain features in type 1 diabetes. At the level of the study: Healthy donors and patients had similar age, gender and cell yields. Study-wide points: Researchers caution that PCR might favor shorter templates, equally among patients and controls. All four CD4+ subsets of Type 1 diabetes patients contained TCRB CDR3s that were moderately but significantly shorter. Insertion counts at VDJ junctions were lower in type 1 diabetes patients, who also showed more deletions there.

Researchers reported sorting CD4+ naive, central memory, regulatory and stem cell-like memory cells via CD45RO/CCR7/CD25/CD127/CD95/CD27. This clone has a handful of counts. The antigen remains unidentified. Germline V gives CDR1 SQVTM, CDR2 ANQGSEA. The length of the CDR3 is 14 residues. Between the trimmed V and J ends, which lost 4 bases and 3 bases, there was a span of 13 bases. What was sequenced were expressed TCRB transcripts, since all of the isolated RNA had been reverse transcribed. Generated by immunoSEQ multiplex PCR, the TCRdb table keeps only in-frame clones and is missing some. The profile shows 640,000 or so clones, around 15% of them singletons.

The TCR sequence derives from a man between 18 and 29 years old with type 1 diabetes. The chain has TRBV29-1 and TRBJ2-1; D is ambiguous. The material sequenced was naive CD4+ T cells from blood. CDR3 in amino acids: CSVGALSNYNEQFF. The DNA of the CDR3 is TGCAGCGTTGGGGCCCTAAGTAACTACAATGAGCAGTTCTTC.